This T cell receptor beta chain was profiled in a study of technical replicates of blood from several donors. TCRdb's table, derived via immunoSEQ multiplex PCR, lists solely in-frame clones and lacks some. The sample comprises about 81,000 clones, 96% of which are singletons, and more than 0.15% rests with the top ten. The CDR3 has 14 amino acids. Germline V gene lookup returns CDR1 LNHDA and CDR2 SQIVND (reference sequence). V gave up 5 bases and J gave up 3 bases, with 14 bases separating them. This receptor was taken from a human donor in good health. V usage is TRBV19 and J usage is TRBJ2-7, with a possible D match to TRBD1 (6 bases). The sample consisted of T cells isolated from PBMCs. CDR3 sequence (DNA): TGTGCCAGTAGTTTCAGGACAGAATACTACGAGCAGTACTTC. Its translation is CASSFRTEYYEQYF. The whole variable domain, filled in from reference TRBV19 and TRBJ2-7, reads DGGITQSPKYLFRKEGQNVTLSCEQNLNHDAMYWYRQDPGQGLRLIYYSQIVNDFQKGDIAEGYSVSREKKESFPLTVTSAQKNPTAFYLCASSFRTEYYEQYFGPGTRLTVT.